The TCR beta chain described here comes from a study of shared clonotypes between healthy human individuals. About the study: Donors had three CD4 naive, three CD4 memory, two CD8 naive and one CD8 memory plate apiece. Study-level points and caveats: Between a few donors, naive CD4 clonotypes were shared at a level of approximately 5%. Generation of non-shared clonotypes was less probable than generation of clonotypes shared by all four donors. Rarefaction showed that sequencing of sorted subsets was incomplete (despite large depth).

This clone appeared once. Its antigen is as yet unknown. Libraries were prepared by immunoSEQ multiplex PCR; TCRdb keeps only in-frame clonotypes and omits some of them. The sample includes roughly 2 million clones, around 95% of them seen just once. The ends were cut back, 3 bases at V and 0 bases at J, with 8 bases in the middle. The CDR3 contains 14 residues. CDR1 is LNHDA and CDR2 is SQIVND in the germline V gene (reference sequence). The V gene is TRBV19, the J gene TRBJ1-1; the D is unclear. Specimen: naive CD4+ T cells sorted from blood. Subset defined: CD45RA+ positively selected. The sequence derives from a man between 18 and 35 years old in good health. This CDR3 is CASSIWAVNTEAFF. The DNA of the CDR3 is TGTGCCAGTAGTATTTGGGCGGTGAACACTGAAGCTTTCTTT.